These 18 T cell receptor beta chains were sequenced from one sample in a study of T cells in Graves' hyperthyroidism and ophthalmopathy. Amplified TCR beta CDR3 regions came from RNA transcripts. RT-PCR in the first round (using the HTBI primer set) targeted the TCR CDR3. TCRdb passed the multiplex PCR reads through MiXCR, listing each CDR3 protein once. Of approximately 720,000 distinct CDR3 sequences listed, over 15% are singletons. The specimen was blood. These receptors were taken from a woman between 50 and 59 years old with Graves' hyperthyroidism that later progressed to Graves' ophthalmopathy.

The sample holds many counts of this clonotype. V and J are TRBV6-1 and TRBJ1-1; 7 bases map to TRBD1. This CDR3 region has 12 residues. The trim removed 5 bases at V and 6 bases at J, leaving 3 bases unmatched. Germline V CDR1 and CDR2: MNHNS, SASEGT. CDR3 amino acids: CASSYGTAEAFF. The CDR3 nucleotides are TGTGCCAGCAGTTACGGGACAGCTGAAGCTTTCTTT.

Only a few counts were recorded for this clonotype. V usage is TRBV3-1 and J usage is TRBJ1-6, with D unclear. CDR3 length: 14 residues. The germline CDR1 and CDR2 sequences are LGHDT and YNNKEL (reference sequence). Trimming removed 1 base at V and 10 bases at J, with 11 bases between. The CDR3 DNA reads TGTGCCAGCAGCCAAGTTATCGAGACATCACCCCTCCACTTT. Protein sequence: CASSQVIETSPLHF.

The chain employs TRBV7-9 and TRBJ2-7; D unclear. Trimming cost V 5 bases and J 6 bases, with 20 bases left between them. CDR3 size: 15 residues. The germline gives CDR1 SEHNR, CDR2 FQNEAQ (reference sequence). CDR3 region: CASSAATTPGFEQYF. In nucleotides, the CDR3 is TGTGCCAGCAGCGCGGCTACGACTCCGGGTTTCGAGCAGTACTTC.

This clonotype appeared many times. This rearrangement joins TRBV3-1 to TRBJ1-4; 7 bases agree with TRBD1. Trimming took 3 bases from V and 8 from J; bases not matched to a gene: 12. The germline gives CDR1 LGHDT, CDR2 YNNKEL (reference sequence). This CDR3 has 16 amino acids. CDR3 protein: CASSHTRGGGSEKLFF. The CDR3, as DNA: TGTGCCAGCAGCCACACCAGGGGGGGAGGATCAGAAAAACTGTTTTTT. The full variable domain, in which reference TRBV3-1 and TRBJ1-4 provide the parts outside the CDR3, is DTAVSQTPKYLVTQMGNDKSIKCEQNLGHDTMYWYKQDSKKFLKIMFSYNNKELIINETVPNRFSPKSPDKAHLNLHINSLELGDSAVYFCASSHTRGGGSEKLFFGSGTQLSVL.

This clonotype was counted between two and nine times. The chain carries TRBV20-1 and TRBJ1-5; possibly TRBD1 for D (6 bases). Germline V gene sequence: CDR1 DFQATT, CDR2 SNEGSKA (reference sequence). V was shortened by 5 bases and J by 7 bases, with 12 bases between the two germline ends. This CDR3 contains 12 residues. The CDR3 DNA follows: TGCAGTGCTTCACAGGGTTGGCAGCCCCAGCATTTT. It is translated as CSASQGWQPQHF.

This clonotype was recorded at least ten times. V and J are TRBV18 and TRBJ1-2; TRBD1 matches at 8 bases. This CDR3 has 15 residues. The V gene's germline CDR1 is KGHSH and CDR2 LQKENI. Trimming removed 3 bases from V and 1 base from J; junction bases left unmatched: 4. CDR3 nucleotides: TGTGCCAGCTCACCTCCGGGACAGGATAACTATGGCTACACCTTC. It codes for CASSPPGQDNYGYTF.

This clonotype was counted ten times or more. The chain joins TRBV9 to TRBJ2-3; 10 bases match TRBD1. This CDR3 comprises 14 residues. The J segment lost 4 bases and the V segment lost 5 bases, leaving 4 bases of the junction unmatched. The germline V gene encodes CDR1 SGDLS and CDR2 YYNGEE. CDR3 loop: CASSPGTGADTQYF. CDR3 coding DNA: TGTGCCAGCAGTCCCGGGACAGGGGCAGATACGCAGTATTTT.

This chain joins TRBV30 and TRBJ2-7; 8 bases match TRBD2. Germline values: CDR1 GTSNPN, CDR2 SVGIG (reference sequence). V was clipped by 5 bases and J by 6 bases; unmatched bases: 9. CDR3 length: 13 residues. The CDR3 protein is CAWGRRGGLEQYF. The CDR3 DNA reads as TGTGCCTGGGGGCGACGGGGGGGCCTCGAGCAGTACTTC.

The V gene is TRBV6-5, the J gene TRBJ1-1; D call uncertain. The length of the CDR3 is 13 residues. Germline CDR1 and CDR2: MNHEY and SVGAGI. Trimming stripped 0 bases from V and 7 bases from J, with 9 bases between. The CDR3 reads CASSYSGRVEAFF. The CDR3 DNA reads TGTGCCAGCAGTTACTCTGGCCGGGTTGAAGCTTTCTTT.

This clonotype showed up just a few times. V is TRBV15 and J is TRBJ1-1; TRBD1 matches at 9 bases. CDR1 is LNHNV, CDR2 YYDKDF, per germline (reference sequence). The CDR3 is 17 amino acids. The V and J ends lost 4 bases and 0 bases, in that order; junction bases with no gene match: 9. CDR3 sequence reads: CATSTTGGAGMNTEAFF. The CDR3 nucleotides read TGTGCCACCAGCACAACAGGGGGCGCGGGGATGAACACTGAAGCTTTCTTT. Using reference TRBV15 and TRBJ1-1 for the parts outside the CDR3, the full variable domain is DAMVIQNPRYQVTQFGKPVTLSCSQTLNHNVMYWYQQKSSQAPKLLFHYYDKDFNNEADTPDNFQSRRPNTSFCFLDIRSPGLGDTAMYLCATSTTGGAGMNTEAFFGQGTRLTVV.

The chain combines TRBV25-1 with TRBJ2-1; no reliable D call. Germline V CDR1 and CDR2: MGHDK, SYGVNS. Trimming shortened V by 3 bases and J by 7 bases, and 19 bases separated the two germline ends. This CDR3 contains 16 residues. The CDR3 coding sequence is TGTGCCAGCAGTGACCGTAGCCCCCGTGAGGAGAATGAGCAGTTCTTC. This translates into CASSDRSPREENEQFF. The variable domain in full, completed from reference TRBV25-1 and TRBJ2-1, reads EADIYQTPRYLVIGTGKKITLECSQTMGHDKMYWYQQDPGMELHLIHYSYGVNSTEKGDLSSESTVSRIRTEHFPLTLESARPSHTSQYLCASSDRSPREENEQFFGPGTRLTVL.

This clonotype showed up just a few times. The rearrangement links TRBV6-1 to TRBJ1-2, with 7 bases matching TRBD1. The germline V gene has CDR1 MNHNS and CDR2 SASEGT. The CDR3 length is 16 residues. The V segment lost 7 bases and the J segment 4 bases; nucleotides outside the gene matches: 15. The CDR3 loop reads CASKAPGDSRFYGYTF. Written as DNA, the CDR3 is TGTGCCAGCAAGGCTCCCGGGGACAGCAGATTCTATGGCTACACCTTC.

The genes are TRBV6-2 or TRBV6-3 and TRBJ2-7; 9 bases agree with TRBD2. CDR1 is MNHEY and CDR2 is SVGEGT in the germline V gene. The length of the CDR3 is 16 residues. The ends lost 2 bases at V and 3 bases at J; junction bases unmatched: 8. CDR3 sequence reads: CASSYPTSGEDYEQYF. The CDR3 region has the DNA TGTGCCAGCAGTTACCCGACTAGCGGCGAAGACTACGAGCAGTACTTC.

Regarding this clonotype: The CDR3 ends on some other residue instead of the conserved phenylalanine or tryptophan, so this is likely a read error. The chain couples TRBV2 to TRBJ1-2; 7 nucleotides match TRBD1. CDR3 length: 14 amino acids. Germline V CDR1 and CDR2: SNHLY, FYNNEI. Trimming at V came to 4 bases and at J to 4 bases, leaving 6 bases not matched to a gene. CDR3 bases: TGTGCCAGCAGTGGTACAGGGGTGGTCTATGGCTACACCTCC. Residues: CASSGTGVVYGYTS.

As concerns this clonotype: Possible read error: a much larger clone is one base away. The gene calls are TRBV5-5 and TRBJ1-1; 9 bases map to TRBD1. This CDR3 region has 16 residues. CDR1 is SGHKS, CDR2 YYEKEE, per germline (reference sequence). J gave up 5 bases and V 4 bases, and 12 bases lay outside the gene matches. CDR3 nucleotide sequence: TGTGCCAGCAGCGCGATGACAGGGGGAGCTCGAACTGAAGCTTTCTTT. It encodes CASSAMTGGARTEAFF.

The chain links TRBV15 to TRBJ1-5, with D uncertain. The germline V and J ends were trimmed by 3 bases and 5 bases, with 8 bases remaining between them. CDR3 length: 13 amino acids. Germline assignment: CDR1 LNHNV and CDR2 YYDKDF (reference sequence). The CDR3 nucleotides are TGTGCCACCAGCAGGGCGTTGGATCAGCCCCAGCATTTT. Encoded protein: CATSRALDQPQHF.

Remarks on this clonotype: Just one base apart from a much larger clone, this may be a read error. Here the CDR3 DNA reads TGCAGTGCTAGAGACCCAGCGGGGGTCTTCCAAGAGGCCCAGTACTTC. It yields the protein CSARDPAGVFQEAQYF. V is TRBV20-1 and J is TRBJ2-5; 8 nucleotides match TRBD2. The germline CDR1 and CDR2 sequences are DFQATT and SNEGSKA (reference sequence). This CDR3 has 16 amino acids.

This clonotype was observed many times. This sequence joins TRBV11-2 and TRBJ2-1, with 8 bases fitting TRBD2. This CDR3 is built from 16 residues. Germline V gives CDR1 SGHAT, CDR2 FQNNGV. V shed 0 bases and J 7 bases; nucleotides not matched to a gene: 8. CDR3 sequence (DNA): TGTGCCAGCAGCTTAGACCGGGCGGGGGGACTGAATGAGCAGTTCTTC. Residues: CASSLDRAGGLNEQFF.